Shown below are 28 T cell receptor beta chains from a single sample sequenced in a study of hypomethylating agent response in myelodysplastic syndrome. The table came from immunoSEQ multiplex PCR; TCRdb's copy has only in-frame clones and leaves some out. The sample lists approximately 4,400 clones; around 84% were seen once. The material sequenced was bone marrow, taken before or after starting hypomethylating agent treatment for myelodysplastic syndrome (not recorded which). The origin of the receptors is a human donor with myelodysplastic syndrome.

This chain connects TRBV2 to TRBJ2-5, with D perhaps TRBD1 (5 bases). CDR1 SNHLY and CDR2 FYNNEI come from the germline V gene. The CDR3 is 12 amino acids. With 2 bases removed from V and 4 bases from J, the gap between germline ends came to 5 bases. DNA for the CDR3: TGTGCCAGCAGTGAACAGGGAGAGACCCAGTACTTC. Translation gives CASSEQGETQYF.

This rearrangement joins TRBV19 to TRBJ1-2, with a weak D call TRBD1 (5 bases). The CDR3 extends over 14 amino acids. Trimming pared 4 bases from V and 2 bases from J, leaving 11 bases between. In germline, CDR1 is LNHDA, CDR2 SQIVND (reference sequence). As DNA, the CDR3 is TGTGCCAGTAGTAGCGGGGCAGGGAACTATGGCTACACCTTC. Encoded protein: CASSSGAGNYGYTF.

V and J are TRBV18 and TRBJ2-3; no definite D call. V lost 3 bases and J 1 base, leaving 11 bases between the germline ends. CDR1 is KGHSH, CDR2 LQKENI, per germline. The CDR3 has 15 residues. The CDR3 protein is CASSPGLGGTDTQYF. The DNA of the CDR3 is TGTGCCAGCTCACCCGGGCTTGGCGGCACAGATACGCAGTATTTT. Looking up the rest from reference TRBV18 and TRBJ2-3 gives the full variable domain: NAGVMQNPRHLVRRRGQEARLRCSPMKGHSHVYWYRQLPEEGLKFMVYLQKENIIDESGMPKERFSAEFPKEGPSILRIQQVVRGDSAAYFCASSPGLGGTDTQYFGPGTRLTVL.

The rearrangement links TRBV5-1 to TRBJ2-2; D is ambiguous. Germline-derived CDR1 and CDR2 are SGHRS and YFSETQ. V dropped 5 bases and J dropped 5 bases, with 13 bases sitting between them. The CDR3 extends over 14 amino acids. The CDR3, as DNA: TGCGCCAGCAGTAGGTTTTTAGGGACCGGGGAGCTGTTTTTT. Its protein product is CASSRFLGTGELFF.

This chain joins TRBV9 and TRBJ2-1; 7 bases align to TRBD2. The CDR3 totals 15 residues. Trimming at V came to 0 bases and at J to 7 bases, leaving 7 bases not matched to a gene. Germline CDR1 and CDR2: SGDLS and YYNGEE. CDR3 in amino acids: CASSVDWGRVNEQFF. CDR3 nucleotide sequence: TGTGCCAGCAGCGTAGATTGGGGGAGGGTTAATGAGCAGTTCTTC.

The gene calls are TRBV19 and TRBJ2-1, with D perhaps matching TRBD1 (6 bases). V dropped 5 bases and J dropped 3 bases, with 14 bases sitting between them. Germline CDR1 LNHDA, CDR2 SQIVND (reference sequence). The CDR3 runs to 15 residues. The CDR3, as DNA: TGTGCCAGTAGTTTGCGACAGGCACTCTACAATGAGCAGTTCTTC. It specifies CASSLRQALYNEQFF. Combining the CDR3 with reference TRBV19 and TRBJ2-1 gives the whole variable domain DGGITQSPKYLFRKEGQNVTLSCEQNLNHDAMYWYRQDPGQGLRLIYYSQIVNDFQKGDIAEGYSVSREKKESFPLTVTSAQKNPTAFYLCASSLRQALYNEQFFGPGTRLTVL.

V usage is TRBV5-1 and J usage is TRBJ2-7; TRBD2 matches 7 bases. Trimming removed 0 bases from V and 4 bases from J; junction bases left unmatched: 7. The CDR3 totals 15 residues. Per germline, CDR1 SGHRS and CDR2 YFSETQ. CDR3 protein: CASSLGAGEVYEQYF. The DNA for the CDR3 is TGCGCCAGCAGCTTGGGGGCGGGAGAGGTATACGAGCAGTACTTC.

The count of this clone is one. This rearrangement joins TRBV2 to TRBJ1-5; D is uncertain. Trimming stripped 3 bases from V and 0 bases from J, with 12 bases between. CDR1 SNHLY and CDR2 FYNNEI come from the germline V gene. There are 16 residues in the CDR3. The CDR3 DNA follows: TGTGCCAGCAGTGACCCAACGGGAGGTAGCAATCAGCCCCAGCATTTT. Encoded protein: CASSDPTGGSNQPQHF.

The CDR3 sequence is CASSLFTGTYEQYF. The CDR3 nucleotides read TGTGCCAGCAGCTTATTCACCGGGACCTACGAGCAGTACTTC. The V gene is TRBV7-2, the J gene TRBJ2-7; TRBD2 is a possible D gene (5 bases). Germline V gene lookup returns CDR1 SGHTA and CDR2 FQGNSA. The germline V and J ends were trimmed by 2 bases and 2 bases, with 10 bases remaining between them. The CDR3 length is 14 residues.

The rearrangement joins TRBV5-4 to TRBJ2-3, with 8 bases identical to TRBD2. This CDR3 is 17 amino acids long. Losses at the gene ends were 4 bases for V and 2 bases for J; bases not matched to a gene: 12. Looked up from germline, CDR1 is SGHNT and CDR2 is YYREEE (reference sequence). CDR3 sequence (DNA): TGTGCCAGCAGCCCACCGGGACTAGTTAAGGACACAGATACGCAGTATTTT. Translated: CASSPPGLVKDTDTQYF.

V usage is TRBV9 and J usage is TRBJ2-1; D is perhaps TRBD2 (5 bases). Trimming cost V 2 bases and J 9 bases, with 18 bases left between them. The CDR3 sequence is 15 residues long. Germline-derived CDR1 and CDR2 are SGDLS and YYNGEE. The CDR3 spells CASSVMPSIDGEQFF. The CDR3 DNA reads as TGTGCCAGCAGCGTTATGCCTAGCATAGACGGTGAGCAGTTCTTC.

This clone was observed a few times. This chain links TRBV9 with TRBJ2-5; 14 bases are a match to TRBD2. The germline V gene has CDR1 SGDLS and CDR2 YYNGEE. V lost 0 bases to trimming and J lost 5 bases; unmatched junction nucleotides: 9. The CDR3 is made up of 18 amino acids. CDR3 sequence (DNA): TGTGCCAGCAGCGTAGGGACTAGCGGGAGGAGGATAGGGGAGACCCAGTACTTC. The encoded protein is CASSVGTSGRRIGETQYF.

As DNA, the CDR3 is TGTGCCAGCAGCGTAGCCCCGGCGGTGGGGGGAGGAAGCGGGGCCAACGTCCTGACTTTC. Translated, it gives CASSVAPAVGGGSGANVLTF. The chain recombines TRBV9 with TRBJ2-6; the D gene is possibly TRBD2 (6 bases). The CDR3 length is 20 residues. Trimming left V 0 bases short and J 4 bases short, with 23 bases between. Germline loops: CDR1 SGDLS, CDR2 YYNGEE.

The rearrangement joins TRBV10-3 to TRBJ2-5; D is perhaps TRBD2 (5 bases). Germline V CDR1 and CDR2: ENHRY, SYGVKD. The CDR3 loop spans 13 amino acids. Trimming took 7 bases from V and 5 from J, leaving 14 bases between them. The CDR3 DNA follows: TGTGCCATCAAGATGAGGGCCCGGGAGACCCAGTACTTC. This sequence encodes CAIKMRARETQYF.

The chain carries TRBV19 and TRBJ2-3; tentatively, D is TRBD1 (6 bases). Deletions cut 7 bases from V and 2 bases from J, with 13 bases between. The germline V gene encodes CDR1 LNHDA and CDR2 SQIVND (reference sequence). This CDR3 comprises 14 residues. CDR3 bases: TGTGCCAGTACTACAGGGTACGCCACAGATACGCAGTATTTT. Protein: CASTTGYATDTQYF.

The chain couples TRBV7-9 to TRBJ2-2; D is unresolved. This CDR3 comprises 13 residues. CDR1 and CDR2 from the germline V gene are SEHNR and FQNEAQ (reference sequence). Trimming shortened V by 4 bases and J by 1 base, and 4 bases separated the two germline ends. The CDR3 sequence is CASSWRNTGELFF. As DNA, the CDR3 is TGTGCCAGCAGCTGGAGGAACACCGGGGAGCTGTTTTTT.

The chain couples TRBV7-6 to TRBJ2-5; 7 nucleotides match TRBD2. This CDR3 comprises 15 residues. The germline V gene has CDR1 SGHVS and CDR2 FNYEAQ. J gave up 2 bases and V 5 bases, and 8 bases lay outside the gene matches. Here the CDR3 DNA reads TGTGCCAGCAGCCTCGCTCCAGCGGGGCAAGAGACCCAGTACTTC. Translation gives CASSLAPAGQETQYF.

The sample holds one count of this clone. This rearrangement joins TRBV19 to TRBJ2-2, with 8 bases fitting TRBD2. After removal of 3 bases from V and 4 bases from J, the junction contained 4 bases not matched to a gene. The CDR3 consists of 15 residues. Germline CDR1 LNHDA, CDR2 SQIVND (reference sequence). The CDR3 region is CASSMSGSFTGELFF. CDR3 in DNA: TGTGCCAGTAGTATGAGCGGGAGCTTCACCGGGGAGCTGTTTTTT.

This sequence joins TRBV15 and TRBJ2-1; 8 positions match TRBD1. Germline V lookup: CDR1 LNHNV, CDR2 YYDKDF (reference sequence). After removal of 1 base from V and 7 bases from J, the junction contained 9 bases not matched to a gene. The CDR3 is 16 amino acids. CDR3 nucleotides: TGTGCCACCAGCAGAGGGCCACAGGGGGGAGGTAATGAGCAGTTCTTC. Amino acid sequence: CATSRGPQGGGNEQFF.

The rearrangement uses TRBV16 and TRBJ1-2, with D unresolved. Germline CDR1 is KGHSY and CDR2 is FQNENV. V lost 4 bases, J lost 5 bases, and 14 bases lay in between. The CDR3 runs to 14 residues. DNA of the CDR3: TGTGCCAGCAGCCTCGCGGCGATGGGGTATGGCTACACCTTC. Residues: CASSLAAMGYGYTF.

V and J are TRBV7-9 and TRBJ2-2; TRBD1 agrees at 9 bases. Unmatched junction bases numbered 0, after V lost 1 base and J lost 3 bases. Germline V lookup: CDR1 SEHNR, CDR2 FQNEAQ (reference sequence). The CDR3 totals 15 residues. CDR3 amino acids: CASSLGDRDTGELFF. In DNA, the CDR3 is TGTGCCAGCAGCTTAGGGGACAGGGACACCGGGGAGCTGTTTTTT.

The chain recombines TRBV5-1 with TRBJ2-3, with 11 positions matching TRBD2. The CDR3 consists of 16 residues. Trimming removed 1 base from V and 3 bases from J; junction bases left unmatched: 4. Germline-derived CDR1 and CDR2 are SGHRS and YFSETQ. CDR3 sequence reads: CASSLIIAGGTDTQYF. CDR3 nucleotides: TGCGCCAGCAGCTTGATAATAGCGGGAGGGACAGATACGCAGTATTTT.

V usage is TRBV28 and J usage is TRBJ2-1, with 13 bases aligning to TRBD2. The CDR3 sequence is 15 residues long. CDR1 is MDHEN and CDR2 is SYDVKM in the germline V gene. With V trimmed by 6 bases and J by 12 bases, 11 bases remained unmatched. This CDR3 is CASRPTSGGASRQFF. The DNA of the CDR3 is TGTGCCAGCAGGCCTACTAGCGGGGGGGCAAGTCGGCAGTTCTTC.

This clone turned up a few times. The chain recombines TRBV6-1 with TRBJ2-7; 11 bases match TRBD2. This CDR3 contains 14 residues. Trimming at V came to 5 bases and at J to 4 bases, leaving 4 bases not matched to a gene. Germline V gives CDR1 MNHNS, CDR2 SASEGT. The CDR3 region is CASSLAGGGYEQYF. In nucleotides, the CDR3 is TGTGCCAGCAGTTTAGCGGGAGGGGGGTACGAGCAGTACTTC.

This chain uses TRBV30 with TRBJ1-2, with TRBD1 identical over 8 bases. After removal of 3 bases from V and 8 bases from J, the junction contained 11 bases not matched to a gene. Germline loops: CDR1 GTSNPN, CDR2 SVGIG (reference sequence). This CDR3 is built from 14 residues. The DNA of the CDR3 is TGTGCCTGGAGAAATTGGCAGGGGGCGAAGGGCTACACCTTC. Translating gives CAWRNWQGAKGYTF. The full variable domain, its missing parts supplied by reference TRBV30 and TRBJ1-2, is SQTIHQWPATLVQPVGSPLSLECTVEGTSNPNLYWYRQAAGRGLQLLFYSVGIGQISSEVPQNLSASRPQDRQFILSSKKLLLSDSGFYLCAWRNWQGAKGYTFGSGTRLTVV.

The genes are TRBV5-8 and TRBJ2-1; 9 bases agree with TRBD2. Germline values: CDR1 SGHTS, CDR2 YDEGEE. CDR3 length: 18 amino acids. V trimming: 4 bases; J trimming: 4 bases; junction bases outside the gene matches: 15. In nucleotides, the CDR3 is TGTGCCAGCAGCCAACTCTTCCGCCTAGCGGGATCGTACAATGAGCAGTTCTTC. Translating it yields CASSQLFRLAGSYNEQFF.

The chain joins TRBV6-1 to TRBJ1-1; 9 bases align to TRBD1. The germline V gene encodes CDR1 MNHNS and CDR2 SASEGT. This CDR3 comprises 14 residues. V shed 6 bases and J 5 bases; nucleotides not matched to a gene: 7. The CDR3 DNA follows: TGTGCCAGCAGCCCTAGGACAGGGGAAACTGAAGCTTTCTTT. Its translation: CASSPRTGETEAFF.

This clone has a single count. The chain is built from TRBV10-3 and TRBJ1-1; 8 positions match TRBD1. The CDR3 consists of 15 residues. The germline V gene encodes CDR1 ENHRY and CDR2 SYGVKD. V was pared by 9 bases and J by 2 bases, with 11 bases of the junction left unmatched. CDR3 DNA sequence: TGTGCCATACGACCCGGGACAGGTGGAAACACTGAAGCTTTCTTT. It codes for CAIRPGTGGNTEAFF.